The present T cell receptor beta chain was sequenced within a study of blood T cells in healthy people across ages. Study-level points and caveats: Naive T cell percentage strongly correlated with TCR beta diversity. Long-lived donors carried more naive CD4+ cells and greater diversity than aged donors. TCR beta diversity, measured per million T cells, fell in a roughly linear way with age.

The second PCR ran about 6 to 12 cycles with a sample-barcoded 5' primer and J-beta primers. TCRdb re-derived calls from the 5' RACE reads in MiXCR, one entry per CDR3 protein. The repertoire consists of 800,000 to 900,000 distinct CDR3 sequences, with around two thirds occurring once and the leading ten covering about 30%. This CDR3 has 16 amino acids. Trimming cost V 0 bases and J 2 bases, with 14 bases left between them. Germline V gene sequence: CDR1 SGHDN, CDR2 FVKESK. Details on this clonotype: Its specificity is unknown.

V gene TRBV14 combines with J gene TRBJ2-7; D is uncertain. This clonotype originated in a man younger than 40 in good health. Sequenced sample: blood. The CDR3 nucleotides are TGTGCCAGCAGCCAAGACACTGGGCCCGGGCCCTACGAGCAGTACTTC. Amino acids: CASSQDTGPGPYEQYF.